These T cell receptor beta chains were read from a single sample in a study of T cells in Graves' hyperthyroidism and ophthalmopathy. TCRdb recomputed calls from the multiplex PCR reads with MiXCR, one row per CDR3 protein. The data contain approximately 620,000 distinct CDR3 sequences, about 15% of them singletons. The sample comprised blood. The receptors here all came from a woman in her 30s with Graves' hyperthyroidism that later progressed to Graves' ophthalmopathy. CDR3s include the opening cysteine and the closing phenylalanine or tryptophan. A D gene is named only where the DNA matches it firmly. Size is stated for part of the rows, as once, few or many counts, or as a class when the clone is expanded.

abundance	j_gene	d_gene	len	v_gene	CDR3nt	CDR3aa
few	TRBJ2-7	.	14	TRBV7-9	TGTGCCAGCAGCCCCGAGGTAGCGAGGGACGAGCAGTACTTC	CASSPEVARDEQYF
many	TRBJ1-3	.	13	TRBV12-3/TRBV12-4	TGTGCCAGCAGTTTGACAGGAGGAAACACCATATATTTT	CASSLTGGNTIYF
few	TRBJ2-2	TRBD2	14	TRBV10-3	TGTGCCACCGGGCGGGAGGGGAACACCGGGGAGCTGTTTTTT	CATGREGNTGELFF
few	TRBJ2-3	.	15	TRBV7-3	TGTGCCAGCAGCTTAAACCCTAGCGGCACAGATACGCAGTATTTT	CASSLNPSGTDTQYF
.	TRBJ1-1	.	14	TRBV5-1	TGTGCCAGCAGCTTGGACGGGACGAACACTGAAGCTTTCTTT	CASSLDGTNTEAFF
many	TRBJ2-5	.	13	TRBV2	TGTGCCAGCAGAACATTCAGCCAAGAGACCCAGTACTTC	CASRTFSQETQYF
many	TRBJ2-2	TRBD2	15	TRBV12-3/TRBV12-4	TGTGCCAGCAGTGCCGGACTAGCGGGACAGGGGGAGCTGTTTTTT	CASSAGLAGQGELFF
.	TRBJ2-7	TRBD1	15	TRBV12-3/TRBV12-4	TGTGCCAGCAGTTTTGTTGGACAGGGGGTCGGGGAGCAGTACTTC	CASSFVGQGVGEQYF
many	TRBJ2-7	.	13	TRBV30	TGTGCCTGGAGTAGGCGGGGTTCCTACGAGCAGTACTTC	CAWSRRGSYEQYF
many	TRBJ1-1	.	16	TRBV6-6	TGTGCCAGCAGTTACTCAGATACGGGATGGGACACTGAAGCTTTCTTT	CASSYSDTGWDTEAFF
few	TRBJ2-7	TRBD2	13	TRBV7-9	TGTGCCAGCAGATCTGTAGCGGGAGAGGAGCAGTACTTC	CASRSVAGEEQYF
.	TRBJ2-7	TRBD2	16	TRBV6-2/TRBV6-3	TGTGCCAGCAGACGGGGCGGGAGCTCCCCTAACTACGAGCAGTACTTC	CASRRGGSSPNYEQYF
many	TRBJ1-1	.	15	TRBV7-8	TGTGCCAGCAGCTTACAGAACAGGGAGAACACTGAAGCTTTCTTT	CASSLQNRENTEAFF
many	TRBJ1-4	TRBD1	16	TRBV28	TGTGCCAGCAGATCTTACCGACAGGGGGCGGGTGAAAAACTGTTTTTT	CASRSYRQGAGEKLFF
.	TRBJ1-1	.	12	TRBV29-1	TGCAGCGTGGCTCGGTCGAACACTGAAGCTTTCTTT	CSVARSNTEAFF
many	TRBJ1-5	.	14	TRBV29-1	TGCAGCGTTGCATCGACCGCTGAGGGGCAGCCCCAGCATTTT	CSVASTAEGQPQHF
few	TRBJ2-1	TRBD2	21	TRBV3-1	TGTGCCAGCAGCCAAGTTGCGACCACCCGGAATCTAGCGGCCTTATACAATGAGCAGTTCTTC	CASSQVATTRNLAALYNEQFF
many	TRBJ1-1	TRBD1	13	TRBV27	TGTGCCAGCAATCGACAGGGGGCGGCTGAAGCTTTCTTT	CASNRQGAAEAFF
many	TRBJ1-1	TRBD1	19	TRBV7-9	TGTGCCAGCAGCTTAGAAGGCACTTCAGGGGGCGCTCTTTACACTGAAGCTTTCTTT	CASSLEGTSGGALYTEAFF
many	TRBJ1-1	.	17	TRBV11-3	TGTGCCAGCAGCTTAGAGGGGGACCGGGAACCGAACACTGAAGCTTTCTTT	CASSLEGDREPNTEAFF
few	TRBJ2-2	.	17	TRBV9	TGTGCCAGCAGCGTAGATTTCTGGGGATACGGCACCGGGGAGCTGTTTTTT	CASSVDFWGYGTGELFF
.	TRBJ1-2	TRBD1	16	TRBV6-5	TGTGCCAGCAGCAGTAACGGGGACAGGTTAAACTATGGCTACACCTTC	CASSSNGDRLNYGYTF
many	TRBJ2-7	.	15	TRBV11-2	TGTGCCAGCAGCCAACTAGTGGAGACCACCTACGAGCAGTACTTC	CASSQLVETTYEQYF
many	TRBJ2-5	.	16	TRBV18	TGTGCCAGCTCACCATACCGGGACGTCATTCAAGAGACCCAGTACTTC	CASSPYRDVIQETQYF
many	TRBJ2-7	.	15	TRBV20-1	TGCAGTGCTAGCCAGGGACCGCCACTGGGGTACGAGCAGTACTTC	CSASQGPPLGYEQYF
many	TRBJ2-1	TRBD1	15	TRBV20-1	TGCAGTGCTAGGTTCGCGGGACAGGGGGTCAATGAGCAGTTCTTC	CSARFAGQGVNEQFF
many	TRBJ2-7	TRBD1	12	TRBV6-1	TGTGCCAGCAGGACAGGGTCCTACGAGCAGTACTTC	CASRTGSYEQYF
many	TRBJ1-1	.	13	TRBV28	TGTGCCAGCAGTTTTTCGATGATTCCCGAAGCTTTCTTT	CASSFSMIPEAFF
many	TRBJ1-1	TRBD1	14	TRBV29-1	TGCAGCGGCACGACAGGGAAGTCGAACACTGAAGCTTTCTTT	CSGTTGKSNTEAFF
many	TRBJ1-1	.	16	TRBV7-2	TGTGCCAGCAGCTTCCCGGGGTCCTCCTGGGACACTGAAGCTTTCTTT	CASSFPGSSWDTEAFF
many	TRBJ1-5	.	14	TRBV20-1	TGCAGTGCTTATACAGGCCCAGTGAATCAGCCCCAGCATTTT	CSAYTGPVNQPQHF
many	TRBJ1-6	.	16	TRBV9	TGTGCCAGCAGCGTAGAAGGTACCGGCCGGGGAGCACCCCTCCACTTT	CASSVEGTGRGAPLHF
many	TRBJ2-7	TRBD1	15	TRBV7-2	TGTGCCAGCAGCCAATCGGGACAGGGGGCGTACGAGCAGTACTTC	CASSQSGQGAYEQYF
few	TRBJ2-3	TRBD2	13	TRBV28	TGTGCCAGTTTCGGGGGGGGGGCAGATACGCAGTATTTT	CASFGGGADTQYF